This T cell receptor (beta chain) was recorded in a study of blood T cell repertoires in COVID-19. About the study: The origin of the acute and convalescent COVID-19 samples was the United States, Italy and Spain.

The data were produced by immunoSEQ multiplex PCR, yet TCRdb's version contains in-frame clones alone and is incomplete. The table has 300,000 to 500,000 clones, 88% seen once. This clonotype was sampled from a woman in her 30s with acute COVID-19. Sequencing input: PBMCs or T cells enriched from blood (not recorded which).

The CDR3 sequence is CASSYGQGTTDTQYF. CDR3 sequence (DNA): TGTGCCAGCAGTTACGGGCAGGGAACGACAGATACGCAGTATTTT. The genes are TRBV6-5 and TRBJ2-3; tentative D call: TRBD1 (5 bases). The CDR3 length is 15 residues. With 2 bases removed from V and 3 bases from J, the gap between germline ends came to 12 bases. Germline-derived CDR1 and CDR2 are MNHEY and SVGAGI.